The present T cell receptor beta chain was sequenced within a study of blood T cell repertoires in COVID-19. About the research overall: Specimens from acute and convalescent COVID-19 originated in the United States, Italy and Spain. PBMCs, B-cell-depleted T cells, or T cells provided the cDNA or gDNA that made up the material.

Original analysis: Estimation of nucleated cell counts was performed using reference gene primer amplification. Clones were sequenced by immunoSEQ multiplex PCR, and TCRdb holds only the in-frame ones, with some missing. That table supplies the V and J calls and clone size; D and trimming were determined from the DNA. The sample includes tens of thousands of clones, over 75% of them seen just once. CDR1 and CDR2 from the germline V gene are KGHSH and LQKENI. The CDR3 is made up of 14 amino acids. Trimming took 5 bases from V and 4 from J; bases not matched to a gene: 5. The specimen was peripheral blood. This sequence originates from a man between 65 and 85 years old with active COVID-19. V usage is TRBV18 and J usage is TRBJ1-5, with 7 bases fitting TRBD1. The CDR3 DNA reads as TGTGCCAGCTCATCCCAGGGGGTAAATCAGCCCCAGCATTTT. It translates to CASSSQGVNQPQHF.